The rows below give T cell receptor beta chains drawn from one sample of a study of vaccination effects on CD4 cells after COVID-19. The antigens of these receptors remain unknown. Method: immunoSEQ multiplex PCR; TCRdb's copy keeps in-frame clones and lacks some. Here the sample spans 60,000 to 65,000 clones, 70% to 85% being singletons. Specimen: CD4+ T cells from PBMCs cultured with HCoV-OC43 spike peptides, collected before COVID-19 vaccination. The receptors here all came from a human donor who received a COVID-19 vaccine. The CDR3 runs from the conserved cysteine through the conserved F or W. D genes are given only for firm matches. Where a row states a size, it is once, few, many or the class of an expanded clone; other rows omit it.

j_gene	d_gene	abundance	v_gene	CDR3nt	CDR3aa
TRBJ2-3	.	.	TRBV19	TGTGCCAGTAGTGATCGGCGGCCAGATACGCAGTATTTT	CASSDRRPDTQYF
TRBJ2-2	.	.	TRBV5-1	TGCGCCAGCAGCGGGGGGACAGCAACCGGGGAGCTGTTTTTT	CASSGGTATGELFF
TRBJ1-4	.	once	TRBV18	TGTGCCAGCTCACCAGGCCAGATAAATGAAAAACTGTTTTTT	CASSPGQINEKLFF
TRBJ2-6	TRBD1	.	TRBV19	TGTGCCAGTAGTACCTACAGGGGTAGTGGGGCCAACGTCCTGACTTTC	CASSTYRGSGANVLTF
TRBJ2-5	.	.	TRBV10-1	TGCGCCAGCAGTGAGTCCGTCGGGGCTGGTGAGACCCAGTACTTC	CASSESVGAGETQYF
TRBJ1-1	.	.	TRBV30	TGTGCCTGGAGTGTTCACCGCTGGACTGAAGCTTTCTTT	CAWSVHRWTEAFF
TRBJ2-3	TRBD1	.	TRBV3-1/TRBV3-2	TGTGCCAGCAGCCGGGACAGGGGGGTGAGAGATACGCAGTATTTT	CASSRDRGVRDTQYF
TRBJ2-1	.	once	TRBV18	TGTGCCAGCTCACCACCGGAACGGACCAATGAGCAGTTCTTC	CASSPPERTNEQFF
TRBJ1-2	TRBD1	.	TRBV7-3	TGTGCCAGCAGCTCCGGGACAGGAGGCTACACCTTC	CASSSGTGGYTF
TRBJ2-6	.	few	TRBV10-1	TGCGCCAGCAGTGAGGACAGCCCCTCTGGGGCCAACGTCCTGACTTTC	CASSEDSPSGANVLTF
TRBJ1-2	.	.	TRBV3-1/TRBV3-2	TGTGCCAGCAGCCAAGCAGGGTTTGGTGGCTACACCTTC	CASSQAGFGGYTF
TRBJ1-1	.	once	TRBV18	TGTGCCAGCTCGGGCAGGATGAACACTGAAGCTTTCTTT	CASSGRMNTEAFF
TRBJ1-2	.	.	TRBV18	TGTGCCAGCTCATCAGGGACGATTGACGGCTACACCTTC	CASSSGTIDGYTF
TRBJ1-5	.	.	TRBV19	TGTGCCAGTAGTATTGGTGGGGGGCAGCCCCAGCATTTT	CASSIGGGQPQHF
TRBJ1-4	.	.	TRBV7-2	TGTGCCAGCAGCTTAAGTGGGTCCCTAACAAATGAAAAACTGTTTTTT	CASSLSGSLTNEKLFF
TRBJ1-1	TRBD1	.	TRBV9	TGTGCCAGCAGCGGCCGGACAGGGTATATAACTGAAGCTTTCTTT	CASSGRTGYITEAFF
TRBJ1-1	.	.	TRBV5-1	TGCGCCAGCAGGGAACAGGGAGGAGGGACTGAAGCTTTCTTT	CASREQGGGTEAFF
TRBJ2-2	.	.	TRBV19	TGTGCCAGTAGTCCCCGAGGGACCCTCAGGGGCACCGGGGAGCTGTTTTTT	CASSPRGTLRGTGELFF
TRBJ1-2	.	.	TRBV20-1	TGCAGTGCTAGTGTTACGGGGAACTATGGCTACACCTTC	CSASVTGNYGYTF
TRBJ1-6	.	.	TRBV10-3	TGTGCCATCAGTGAGACCGGGAGCTCCTATAATTCACCCCTCCACTTT	CAISETGSSYNSPLHF
TRBJ2-5	TRBD1	.	TRBV30	TGTGCCTTCGGACAGGGCACGGAGACCCAGTACTTC	CAFGQGTETQYF
TRBJ2-3	TRBD2	.	TRBV29-1	TGCAGCGTTGATCGACCTCCTAGCGGGGGGGCCCTCAGCACAGATACGCAGTATTTT	CSVDRPPSGGALSTDTQYF
TRBJ1-4	.	.	TRBV5-8	TGTGCCAGCAGCTCCGGTCCGGGTGGGGAAAAACTGTTTTTT	CASSSGPGGEKLFF
TRBJ2-1	TRBD2	few	TRBV7-3	TGTGCCAGCACCCAGACTAGCGGGGGGGGTTACAATGAGCAGTTCTTC	CASTQTSGGGYNEQFF
TRBJ1-2	.	.	TRBV19	TGTGCCAGTAGGCAACAGGGACGGGATGGCTACACCTTC	CASRQQGRDGYTF
TRBJ1-6	TRBD1	.	TRBV12-3/TRBV12-4	TGTGCCACCTCGGGACAGATTAATTCACCCCTCCACTTT	CATSGQINSPLHF
TRBJ2-1	.	few	TRBV29-1	TGCAGCGTTGTGTGGGATACTTCCTACAATGAGCAGTTCTTC	CSVVWDTSYNEQFF
TRBJ1-4	.	.	TRBV28	TGTGCCAGCAGTTTTGGGACCCCAAGGTCAGAAAAACTGTTTTTT	CASSFGTPRSEKLFF
TRBJ1-1	.	.	TRBV18	TGTGCCAGCTCACCTAACAGAGATTTATATGCTGAAGCTTTCTTT	CASSPNRDLYAEAFF
TRBJ1-2	.	.	TRBV6-5	TGTGCCAGCAGCCGGGACGCTAACTATGGCTACACCTTC	CASSRDANYGYTF
TRBJ1-4	.	few	TRBV25-1	TGTGCCAGCAGTGAATCGGACCGGGCTGGGGAAAAACTGTTTTTT	CASSESDRAGEKLFF
TRBJ1-5	.	.	TRBV7-2	TGTGCCAGCAGCTCCCCGACCGGTTATAGCAATCAGCCCCAGCATTTT	CASSSPTGYSNQPQHF
TRBJ2-2	.	few	TRBV5-1	TGCGCCAGCAGCTTGAATCCGAACACCGGGGAGCTGTTTTTT	CASSLNPNTGELFF
TRBJ1-2	.	.	TRBV7-9	TGTGCCAGCAGCTCCGGACCCTTCACTGGCTACACCTTC	CASSSGPFTGYTF
TRBJ1-4	.	.	TRBV7-2	TGTGCCAGCAGCAAGTCGTTCGGGCATTTAACTAATGAAAAACTGTTTTTT	CASSKSFGHLTNEKLFF
TRBJ2-5	.	.	TRBV2	TGTGCCAGCAGTGACTCGGGTCGGGAGACCCAGTACTTC	CASSDSGRETQYF
TRBJ2-2	.	few	TRBV7-2	TGTGCCAGCAGCCATGGACAGTTCATCGAGGCGGAGCTGTTTTTT	CASSHGQFIEAELFF
TRBJ2-5	TRBD1	.	TRBV12-5	TGTGCTAGTGGTTTGGTACGGGATGGGACAGTCCCTCAGGGGGAGACCCAGTACTTC	CASGLVRDGTVPQGETQYF